This T cell receptor (beta chain) was retrieved from a study of regulatory T cells in long-lasting Graves disease. Study-wide points: TRBV28, TRBJ1-2 and TRBJ2-5 were segments that persistent disease favored.

Assembly of TCR beta libraries relied on iRepertoire HTBI primers together with Arm-PCR of CDR3 regions. TCRdb called the multiplex PCR reads again in MiXCR, with one record for every CDR3 protein. Among roughly 450,000 distinct CDR3 sequences listed, around 21% were seen once. This sample's time point: persistent/refractory GD, antithyroid drugs over 5 years with positive TRAb. PBMC RNA served as the TCR library source. This clonotype was seen more than once but under ten times. The antigen remains undetermined. The CDR3 extends over 15 amino acids. Germline V gene lookup returns CDR1 SGHDT and CDR2 YYEEEE. The V gene lost 5 bases and the J gene lost 0 bases, with 9 bases spanning the gap.

The material was peripheral blood mononuclear cells (PBMCs), obtained when the disease was refractory, from a patient treated with antithyroid drugs. This clonotype originated in a female donor with Graves disease. This chain links TRBV5-6 with TRBJ2-6, with a weak D call TRBD1 (5 bases). The CDR3 nucleotides are TGTGCCAGCAGACCCGACAGCTCTGGGGCCAACGTCCTGACTTTC. Its protein is CASRPDSSGANVLTF.